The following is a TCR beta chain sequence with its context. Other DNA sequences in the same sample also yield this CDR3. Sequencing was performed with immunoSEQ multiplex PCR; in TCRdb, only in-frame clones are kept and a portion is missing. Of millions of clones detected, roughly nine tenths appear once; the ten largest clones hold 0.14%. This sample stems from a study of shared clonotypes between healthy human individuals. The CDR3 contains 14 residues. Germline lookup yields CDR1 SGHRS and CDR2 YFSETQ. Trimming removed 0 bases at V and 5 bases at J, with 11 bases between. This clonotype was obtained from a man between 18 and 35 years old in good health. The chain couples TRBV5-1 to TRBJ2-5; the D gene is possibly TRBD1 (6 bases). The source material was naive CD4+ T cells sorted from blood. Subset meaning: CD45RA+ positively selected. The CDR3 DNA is TGCGCCAGCAGCTTGGGACAGGTTGGGGAGACCCAGTACTTC. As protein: CASSLGQVGETQYF. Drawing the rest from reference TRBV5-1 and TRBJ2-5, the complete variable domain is KAGVTQTPRYLIKTRGQQVTLSCSPISGHRSVSWYQQTPGQGLQFLFEYFSETQRNKGNFPGRFSGRQFSNSRSEMNVSTLELGDSALYLCASSLGQVGETQYFGPGTRLLVL.